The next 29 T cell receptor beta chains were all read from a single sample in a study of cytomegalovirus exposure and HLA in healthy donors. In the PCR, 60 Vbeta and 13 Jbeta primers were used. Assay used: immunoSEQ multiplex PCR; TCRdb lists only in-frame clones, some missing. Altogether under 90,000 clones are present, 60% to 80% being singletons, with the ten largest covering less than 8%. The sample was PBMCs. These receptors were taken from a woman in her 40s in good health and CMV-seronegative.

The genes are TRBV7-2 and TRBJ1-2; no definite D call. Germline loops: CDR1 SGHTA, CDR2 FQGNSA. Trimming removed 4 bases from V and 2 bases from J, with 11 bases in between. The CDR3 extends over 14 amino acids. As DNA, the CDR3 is TGTGCCAGCAGCTACGGAGTTAGGAACTATGGCTACACCTTC. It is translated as CASSYGVRNYGYTF.

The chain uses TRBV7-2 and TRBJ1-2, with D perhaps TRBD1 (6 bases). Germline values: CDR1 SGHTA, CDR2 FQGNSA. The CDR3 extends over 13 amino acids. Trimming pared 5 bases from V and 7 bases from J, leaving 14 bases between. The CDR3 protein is CASSRQALLGYTF. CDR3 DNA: TGTGCCAGCAGCCGACAGGCGTTACTTGGCTACACCTTC.

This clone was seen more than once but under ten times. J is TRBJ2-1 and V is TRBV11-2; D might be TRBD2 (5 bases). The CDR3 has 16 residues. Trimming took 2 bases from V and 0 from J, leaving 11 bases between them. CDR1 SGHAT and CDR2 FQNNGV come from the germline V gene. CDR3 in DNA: TGTGCCAGCAGCTTACTGGGCGGGCTCTCCTACAATGAGCAGTTCTTC. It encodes CASSLLGGLSYNEQFF.

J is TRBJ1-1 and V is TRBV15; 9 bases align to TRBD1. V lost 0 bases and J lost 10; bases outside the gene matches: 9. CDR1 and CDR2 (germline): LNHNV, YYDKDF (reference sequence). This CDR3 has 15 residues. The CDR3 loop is CATSRDPDRGLGAFF. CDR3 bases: TGTGCCACCAGCAGAGATCCGGACAGGGGTTTAGGAGCTTTCTTT.

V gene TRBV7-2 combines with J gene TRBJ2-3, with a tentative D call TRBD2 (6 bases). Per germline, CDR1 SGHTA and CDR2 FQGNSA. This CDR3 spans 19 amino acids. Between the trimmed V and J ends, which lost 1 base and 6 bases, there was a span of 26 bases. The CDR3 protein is CASSLVSAGGDVDKDTQYF. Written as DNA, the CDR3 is TGTGCCAGCAGCTTAGTCTCAGCCGGAGGGGACGTGGATAAGGATACGCAGTATTTT.

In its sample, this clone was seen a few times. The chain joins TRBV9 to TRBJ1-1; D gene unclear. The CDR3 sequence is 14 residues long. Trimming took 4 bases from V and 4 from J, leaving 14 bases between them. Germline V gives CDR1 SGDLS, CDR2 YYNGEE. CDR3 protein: CASSLASGSTEAFF. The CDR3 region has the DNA TGTGCCAGCAGCCTAGCCAGTGGGAGCACTGAAGCTTTCTTT.

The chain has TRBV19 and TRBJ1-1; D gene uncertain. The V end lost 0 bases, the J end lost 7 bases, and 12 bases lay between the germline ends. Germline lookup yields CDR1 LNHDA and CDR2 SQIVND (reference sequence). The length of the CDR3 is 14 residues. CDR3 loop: CASSIDRESGEAFF. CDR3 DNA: TGTGCCAGTAGTATAGATCGGGAGTCAGGTGAAGCTTTCTTT.

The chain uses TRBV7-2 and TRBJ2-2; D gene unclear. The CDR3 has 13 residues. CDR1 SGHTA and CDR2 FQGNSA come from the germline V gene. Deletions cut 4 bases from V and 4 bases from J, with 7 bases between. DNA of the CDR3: TGTGCCAGCAGCTCCTATTCCACCGGGGAGCTGTTTTTT. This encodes CASSSYSTGELFF.

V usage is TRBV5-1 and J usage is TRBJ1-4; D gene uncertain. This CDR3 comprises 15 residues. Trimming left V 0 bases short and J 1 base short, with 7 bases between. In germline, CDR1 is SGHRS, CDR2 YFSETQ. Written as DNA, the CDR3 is TGCGCCAGCAGCTTGGCCTCGGGAACTAATGAAAAACTGTTTTTT. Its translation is CASSLASGTNEKLFF. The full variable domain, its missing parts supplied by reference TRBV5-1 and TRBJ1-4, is KAGVTQTPRYLIKTRGQQVTLSCSPISGHRSVSWYQQTPGQGLQFLFEYFSETQRNKGNFPGRFSGRQFSNSRSEMNVSTLELGDSALYLCASSLASGTNEKLFFGSGTQLSVL.

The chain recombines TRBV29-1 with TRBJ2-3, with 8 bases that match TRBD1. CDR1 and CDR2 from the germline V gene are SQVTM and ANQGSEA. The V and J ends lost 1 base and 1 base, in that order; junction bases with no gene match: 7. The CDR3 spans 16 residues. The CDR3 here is CSVEARTGSGTDTQYF. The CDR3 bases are TGCAGCGTTGAAGCCCGGACAGGGTCCGGCACAGATACGCAGTATTTT.

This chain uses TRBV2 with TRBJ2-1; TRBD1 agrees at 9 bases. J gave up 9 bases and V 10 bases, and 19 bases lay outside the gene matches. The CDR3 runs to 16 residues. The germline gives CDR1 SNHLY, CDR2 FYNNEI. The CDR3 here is CANLTVKGTGQLEQFF. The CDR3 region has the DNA TGTGCCAACCTCACAGTGAAGGGGACAGGGCAACTTGAGCAGTTCTTC.

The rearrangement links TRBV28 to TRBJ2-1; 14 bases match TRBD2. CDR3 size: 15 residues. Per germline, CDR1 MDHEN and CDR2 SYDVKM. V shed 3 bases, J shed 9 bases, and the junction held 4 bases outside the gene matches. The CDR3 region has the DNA TGTGCCAGCAGTTTGGGACTAGCGGGAGTAATTGAGCAGTTCTTC. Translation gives CASSLGLAGVIEQFF.

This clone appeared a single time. For the CDR3, the DNA is TGTGCCATACAGGGGGCCGGGGAGCTGTTTTTT. The encoded protein is CAIQGAGELFF. The chain employs TRBV25-1 and TRBJ2-2; TRBD1 agrees at 8 bases. CDR3 size: 11 residues. Trimming at V came to 10 bases and at J to 6 bases, leaving 1 base not matched to a gene. Germline V gene sequence: CDR1 MGHDK, CDR2 SYGVNS.

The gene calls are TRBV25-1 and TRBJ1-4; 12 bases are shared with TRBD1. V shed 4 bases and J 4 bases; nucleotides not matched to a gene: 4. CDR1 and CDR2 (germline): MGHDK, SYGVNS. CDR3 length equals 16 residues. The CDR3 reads CASSGGTGGSNEKLFF. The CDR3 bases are TGTGCCAGCAGTGGGGGGACAGGGGGCAGTAATGAAAAACTGTTTTTT.

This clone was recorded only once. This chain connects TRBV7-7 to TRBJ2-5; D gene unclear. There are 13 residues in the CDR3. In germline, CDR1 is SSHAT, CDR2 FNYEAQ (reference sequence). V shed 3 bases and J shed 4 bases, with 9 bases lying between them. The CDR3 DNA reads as TGTGCCAGCAGCTTCCAGCGAGGAGAGACCCAGTACTTC. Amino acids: CASSFQRGETQYF.

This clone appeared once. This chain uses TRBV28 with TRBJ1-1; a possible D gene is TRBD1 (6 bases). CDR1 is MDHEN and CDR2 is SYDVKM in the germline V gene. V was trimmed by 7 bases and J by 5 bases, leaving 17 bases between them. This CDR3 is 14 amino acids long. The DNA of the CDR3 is TGTGCCAGCACCCCTGGGGGGGCGGTAACTGAAGCTTTCTTT. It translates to CASTPGGAVTEAFF. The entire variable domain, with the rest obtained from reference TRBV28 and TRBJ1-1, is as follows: DVKVTQSSRYLVKRTGEKVFLECVQDMDHENMFWYRQDPGLGLRLIYFSYDVKMKEKGDIPEGYSVSREKKERFSLILESASTNQTSMYLCASTPGGAVTEAFFGQGTRLTVV.

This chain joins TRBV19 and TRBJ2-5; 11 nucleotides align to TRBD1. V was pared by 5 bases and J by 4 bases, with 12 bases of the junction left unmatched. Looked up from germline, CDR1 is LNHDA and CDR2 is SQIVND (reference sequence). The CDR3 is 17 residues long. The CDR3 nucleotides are TGTGCCAGTAGTCCAAACTCCGGGACAGGGGGGCGAGAGACCCAGTACTTC. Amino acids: CASSPNSGTGGRETQYF.

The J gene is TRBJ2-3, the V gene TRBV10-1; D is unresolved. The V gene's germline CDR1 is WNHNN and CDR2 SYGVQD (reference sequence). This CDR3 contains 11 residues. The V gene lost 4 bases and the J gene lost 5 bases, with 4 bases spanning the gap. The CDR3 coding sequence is TGCGCCAGCAGTGGCGGAGATACGCAGTATTTT. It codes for CASSGGDTQYF.

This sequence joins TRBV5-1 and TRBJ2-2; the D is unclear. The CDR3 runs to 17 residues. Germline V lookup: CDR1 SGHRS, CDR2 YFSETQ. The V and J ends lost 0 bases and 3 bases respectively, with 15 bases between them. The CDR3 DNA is TGCGCCAGCAGCTTGGCCAAAGTCCAGGCCCACACCGGGGAGCTGTTTTTT. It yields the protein CASSLAKVQAHTGELFF.

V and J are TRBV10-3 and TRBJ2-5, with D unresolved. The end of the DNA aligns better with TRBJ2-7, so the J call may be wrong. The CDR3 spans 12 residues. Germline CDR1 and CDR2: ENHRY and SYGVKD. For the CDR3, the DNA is TGTGCCATCAGTGAGTCGAGCTACGAGCAGTACTTC. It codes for CAISESSYEQYF.

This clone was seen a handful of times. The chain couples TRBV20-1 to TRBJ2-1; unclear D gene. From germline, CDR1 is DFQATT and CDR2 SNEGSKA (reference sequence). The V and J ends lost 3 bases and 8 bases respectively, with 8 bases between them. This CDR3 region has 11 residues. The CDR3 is CSASPEDEQFF. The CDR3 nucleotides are TGCAGTGCTAGTCCAGAGGATGAGCAGTTCTTC.

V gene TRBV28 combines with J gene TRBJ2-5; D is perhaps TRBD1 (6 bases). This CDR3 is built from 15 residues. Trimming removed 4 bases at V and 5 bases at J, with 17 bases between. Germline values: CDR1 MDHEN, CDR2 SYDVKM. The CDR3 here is CASSSTGTGVETQYF. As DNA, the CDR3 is TGTGCCAGCAGTTCGACAGGCACAGGCGTGGAGACCCAGTACTTC.

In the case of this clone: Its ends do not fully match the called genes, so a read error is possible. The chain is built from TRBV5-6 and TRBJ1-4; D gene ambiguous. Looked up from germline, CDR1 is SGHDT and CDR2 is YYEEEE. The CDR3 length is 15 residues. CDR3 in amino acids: CASSLWSGRREKLSF. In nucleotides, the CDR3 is TGTGCCAGCAGCTTGTGGTCAGGCAGGCGGGAAAAACTGTCTTTT.

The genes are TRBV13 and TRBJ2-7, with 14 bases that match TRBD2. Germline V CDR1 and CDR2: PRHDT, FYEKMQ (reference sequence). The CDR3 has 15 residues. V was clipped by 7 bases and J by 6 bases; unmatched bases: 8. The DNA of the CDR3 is TGTGCCAGCACCCTAGGACTAGCGGGAGGCAGCGAGCAGTACTTC. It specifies CASTLGLAGGSEQYF. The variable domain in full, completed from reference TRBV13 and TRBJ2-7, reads AAGVIQSPRHLIKEKRETATLKCYPIPRHDTVYWYQQGPGQDPQFLISFYEKMQSDKGSIPDRFSAQQFSDYHSELNMSSLELGDSALYFCASTLGLAGGSEQYFGPGTRLTVT.

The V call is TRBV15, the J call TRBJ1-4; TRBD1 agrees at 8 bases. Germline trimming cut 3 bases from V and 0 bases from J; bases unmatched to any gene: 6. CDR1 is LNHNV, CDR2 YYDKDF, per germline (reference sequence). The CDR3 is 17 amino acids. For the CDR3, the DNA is TGTGCCACCAGCAGCCCGACAGGGGCCGCAACTAATGAAAAACTGTTTTTT. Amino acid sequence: CATSSPTGAATNEKLFF.

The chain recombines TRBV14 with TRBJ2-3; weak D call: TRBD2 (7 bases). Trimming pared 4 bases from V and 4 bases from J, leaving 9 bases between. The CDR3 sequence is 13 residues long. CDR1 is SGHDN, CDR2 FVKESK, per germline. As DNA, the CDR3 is TGTGCCAGCAGCCGGGGGGGGCCAGATACGCAGTATTTT. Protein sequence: CASSRGGPDTQYF. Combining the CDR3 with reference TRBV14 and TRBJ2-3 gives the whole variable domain EAGVTQFPSHSVIEKGQTVTLRCDPISGHDNLYWYRRVMGKEIKFLLHFVKESKQDESGMPNNRFLAERTGGTYSTLKVQPAELEDSGVYFCASSRGGPDTQYFGPGTRLTVL.

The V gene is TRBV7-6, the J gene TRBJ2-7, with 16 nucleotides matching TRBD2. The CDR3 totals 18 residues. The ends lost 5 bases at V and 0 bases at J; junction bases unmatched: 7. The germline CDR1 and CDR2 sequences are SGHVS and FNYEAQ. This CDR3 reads CASSKGLAGGGSSYEQYF. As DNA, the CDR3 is TGTGCCAGCAGCAAGGGACTAGCGGGAGGGGGCAGCTCCTACGAGCAGTACTTC. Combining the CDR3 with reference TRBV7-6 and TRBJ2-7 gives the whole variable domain GAGVSQSPRYKVTKRGQDVALRCDPISGHVSLYWYRQALGQGPEFLTYFNYEAQQDKSGLPNDRFSAERPEGSISTLTIQRTEQRDSAMYRCASSKGLAGGGSSYEQYFGPGTRLTVT.

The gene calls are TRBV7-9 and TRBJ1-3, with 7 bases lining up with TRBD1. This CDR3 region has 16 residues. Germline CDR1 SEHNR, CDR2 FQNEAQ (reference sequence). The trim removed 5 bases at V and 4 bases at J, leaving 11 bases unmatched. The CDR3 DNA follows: TGTGCCAGCAGCAAGGCCGGGACAGAGTACGGAAACACCATATATTTT. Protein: CASSKAGTEYGNTIYF.

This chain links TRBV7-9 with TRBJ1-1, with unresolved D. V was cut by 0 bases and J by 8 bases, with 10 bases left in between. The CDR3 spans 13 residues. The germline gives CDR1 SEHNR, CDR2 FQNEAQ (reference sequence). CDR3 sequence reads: CASSLALIREAFF. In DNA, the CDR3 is TGTGCCAGCAGCTTAGCGCTAATCAGGGAAGCTTTCTTT.